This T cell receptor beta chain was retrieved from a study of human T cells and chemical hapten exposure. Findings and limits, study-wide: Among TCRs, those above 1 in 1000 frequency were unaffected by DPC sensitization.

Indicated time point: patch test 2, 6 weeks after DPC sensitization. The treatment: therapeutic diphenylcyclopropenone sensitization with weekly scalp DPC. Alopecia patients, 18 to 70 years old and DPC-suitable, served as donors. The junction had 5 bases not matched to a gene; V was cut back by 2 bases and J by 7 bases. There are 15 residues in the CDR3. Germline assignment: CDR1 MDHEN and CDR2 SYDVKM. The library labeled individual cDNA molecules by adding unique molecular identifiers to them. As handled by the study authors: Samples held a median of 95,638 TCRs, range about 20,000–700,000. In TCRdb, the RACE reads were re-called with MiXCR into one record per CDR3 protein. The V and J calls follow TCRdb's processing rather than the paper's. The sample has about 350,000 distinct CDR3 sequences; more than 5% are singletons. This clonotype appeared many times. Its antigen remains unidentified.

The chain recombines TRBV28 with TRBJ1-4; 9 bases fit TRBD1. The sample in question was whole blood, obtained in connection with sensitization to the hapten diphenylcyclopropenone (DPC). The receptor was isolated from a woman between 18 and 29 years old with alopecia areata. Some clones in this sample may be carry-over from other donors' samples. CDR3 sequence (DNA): TGTGCCAGCAGTTTAGGGACAGGGTCGGGTGAAAAACTGTTTTTT. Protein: CASSLGTGSGEKLFF.